These T cell receptor beta chains were read from a single sample in a study of blood T cells in healthy people across ages. One entry per CDR3 protein, called by TCRdb with MiXCR from the 5' RACE reads. The sample gives fewer than 2 million distinct CDR3 sequences, about two fifths of which show up once; 20% to 25% is in the top ten. Sequencing used blood. These receptors came from a human donor in good health. CDR3s include the opening cysteine and the closing phenylalanine or tryptophan. D genes are given only for firm matches. For some rows the clone size is stated as once, few or many, or as a class when expanded; others skip it.

>TRBJ2-7|NA|TRBV28|few
CASSPLGEVGQYF
TGTGCCAGCAGTCCACTAGGAGAGGTTGGACAGTACTTC
>TRBJ2-5|NA|TRBV18|NA
CASSPSTRREGEQYF
TGTGCCAGCTCACCATCGACCAGGAGGGAAGGAGAGCAGTACTTC
>TRBJ2-1|NA|TRBV5-1|NA
CASSLSPGSEQFF
TGCGCCAGCAGCTTGTCCCCCGGCAGTGAGCAGTTCTTC
>TRBJ1-2|NA|TRBV3-1|NA
CASSPPGGISGVGYTF
TGTGCCAGCAGCCCTCCGGGGGGAATCTCAGGAGTTGGCTACACCTTC
>TRBJ1-2|NA|TRBV3-1|NA
CASSLDRYTGGYTF
TGTGCCAGCAGCCTCGACAGGTACACCGGTGGCTACACCTTC
>TRBJ2-2|TRBD2|TRBV7-6|NA
CASSLNSGVNTGERFF
TGTGCCAGCAGCTTAAACAGCGGGGTGAACACCGGGGAGCGGTTTTTT
>TRBJ2-5|TRBD2|TRBV6-5|few
CASMGGSLEPYF
TGTGCCAGCATGGGCGGGAGCTTGGAGCCGTACTTC
>TRBJ1-6|TRBD1|TRBV7-2|few
CASSYKGGQGAFSPLHF
TGTGCCAGCAGCTATAAGGGGGGACAGGGTGCATTTTCACCCCTCCACTTT
>TRBJ1-6|NA|TRBV28|NA
CATDRAGHSSPLHF
TGCGCCACCGATCGGGCGGGGCATAGTTCACCCCTCCACTTT
>TRBJ1-2|TRBD1|TRBV12-3/TRBV12-4|few
CASSQRQGAHYGYTF
TGTGCCAGCAGCCAGAGACAGGGGGCCCACTATGGCTACACCTTC
>TRBJ2-3|TRBD1|TRBV6-5|NA
CASSYKGQGATDTQYF
TGTGCCAGCAGTTACAAAGGACAGGGGGCGACCGATACGCAGTATTTT
>TRBJ2-1|NA|TRBV6-2/TRBV6-3|once
CASSQTRGGGETQFF
TGTGCCAGCAGTCAAACGAGGGGGGGAGGAGAGACCCAGTTCTTC
>TRBJ2-5|NA|TRBV12-3/TRBV12-4|few
CASSTQTSQETQYF
TGTGCCAGCAGCACCCAGACTAGCCAAGAGACCCAGTACTTC
>TRBJ2-1|NA|TRBV24-1|NA
CATSDLFVGAGEYNEQFF
TGTGCCACCAGTGATTTATTCGTTGGCGCAGGGGAATACAATGAGCAGTTCTTC
>TRBJ1-2|NA|TRBV6-6|NA
CASSYSIASYGYTF
TGTGCCAGCAGTTACTCGATCGCGTCCTATGGCTACACCTTC
>TRBJ2-1|NA|TRBV5-4|NA
CASSPRFSSYNEQFF
TGTGCCAGCAGCCCCAGGTTTAGCTCCTACAATGAGCAGTTCTTC
>TRBJ1-1|TRBD1|TRBV5-1|few
CASSLFGQGGTEAFF
TGCGCCAGCAGCTTGTTCGGACAGGGAGGTACTGAAGCTTTCTTT
>TRBJ1-2|NA|TRBV5-5|NA
CASTRSLANYGYTF
TGTGCCAGCACCAGGTCCCTTGCTAACTATGGCTACACCTTC
>TRBJ1-1|NA|TRBV7-9|few
CASSAIEGPTEAFF
TGTGCCAGCAGCGCAATCGAGGGTCCGACTGAAGCTTTCTTT
>TRBJ2-2|NA|TRBV12-3/TRBV12-4|NA
CASSSTSGAPYGTGELFF
TGTGCCAGCAGTTCTACGTCCGGGGCCCCGTATGGCACCGGGGAGCTGTTTTTT
>TRBJ2-3|NA|TRBV7-3|few
CASSSPLIGDTQYF
TGTGCCAGCAGCTCACCCCTAATTGGGGATACGCAGTATTTT
>TRBJ2-3|TRBD2|TRBV6-2/TRBV6-3|NA
CASSPPGLAGGMITDTQYF
TGTGCCAGCAGCCCGCCGGGACTAGCGGGGGGAATGATCACAGATACGCAGTATTTT
>TRBJ2-5|NA|TRBV29-1|NA
CSVDSLPGTQYF
TGCAGCGTTGATAGCCTCCCAGGGACCCAGTACTTC
>TRBJ1-2|NA|TRBV4-2|NA
CASSQSGGGYGYTF
TGTGCCAGCAGCCAATCGGGGGGCGGGTATGGCTACACCTTC
>TRBJ2-3|NA|TRBV2|NA
CASRGLACYTDTQYF
TGTGCCAGCAGGGGGCTAGCCTGCTACACAGATACGCAGTATTTT
>TRBJ1-5|NA|TRBV7-9|few
CASSLVGAGPNQPQHF
TGTGCCAGCAGCTTAGTCGGGGCAGGACCAAATCAGCCCCAGCATTTT
>TRBJ1-5|NA|TRBV5-8|NA
CASSLWLRGNQPQHF
TGTGCCAGCAGCTTGTGGCTTCGGGGCAATCAGCCCCAGCATTTT